This entry is about one TCR beta chain. Its antigen is unidentified. One end of the junction does not line up with germline, which may come from a read error. These data are taken from a study of cytomegalovirus exposure and HLA in healthy donors. Study conclusions and caveats: Per published accounts, TCR beta sequences correctly predicted the HLA-A and HLA-B alleles of most subjects. The authors later found most CMV-associated TCR beta chains appeared HLA-restricted. A later analysis found common viral pathogens apparently linked to several of the most significant clusters.

Germline assignment: CDR1 LGHNA and CDR2 YNFKEQ. This CDR3 is 15 amino acids long. Primers for the PCR totalled 60 Vbeta and 13 Jbeta. Original processing notes: Roughly 11 million shared chains were among approximately 80 million unique TCR beta chains counted in a later analysis. Repertoires were generated with immunoSEQ multiplex PCR, while TCRdb's copy carries only in-frame clones and drops some. V and J calls and clone size are those listed in that table; D and trimming were worked out from the DNA. Of 200,000 to 250,000 clones in the sample, around four fifths are singletons; the top ten hold around 2.9%.

Sample: PBMCs. The rearrangement links TRBV4-2 to TRBJ2-7, with D possibly being TRBD1 (6 bases). The clonotype comes from a woman aged 55-70 years in good health and CMV-seropositive. The CDR3 DNA is TGTGCCAGCGGCCAAGGAGGAACAGGGATGGACGAGCAGTACTTC. It codes for CASGQGGTGMDEQYF.